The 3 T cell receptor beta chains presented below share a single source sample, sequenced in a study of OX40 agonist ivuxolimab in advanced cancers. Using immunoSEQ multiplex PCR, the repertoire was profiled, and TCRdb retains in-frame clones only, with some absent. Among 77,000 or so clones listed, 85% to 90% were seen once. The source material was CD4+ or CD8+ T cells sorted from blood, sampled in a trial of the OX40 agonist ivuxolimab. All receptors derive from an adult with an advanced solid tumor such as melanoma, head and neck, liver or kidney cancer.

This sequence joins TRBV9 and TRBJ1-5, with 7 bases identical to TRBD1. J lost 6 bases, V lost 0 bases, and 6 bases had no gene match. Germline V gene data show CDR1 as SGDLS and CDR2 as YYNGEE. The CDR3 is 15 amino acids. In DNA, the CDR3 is TGTGCCAGCAGCGTAGAAGACAGGGTGGGTCAGCCCCAGCATTTT. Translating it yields CASSVEDRVGQPQHF.

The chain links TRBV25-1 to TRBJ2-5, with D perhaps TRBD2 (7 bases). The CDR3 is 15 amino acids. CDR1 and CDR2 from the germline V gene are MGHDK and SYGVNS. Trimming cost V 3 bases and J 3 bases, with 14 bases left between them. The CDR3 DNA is TGTGCCAGCAGTGAGGGGGGGGCATCCAAAGAGACCCAGTACTTC. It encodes CASSEGGASKETQYF.

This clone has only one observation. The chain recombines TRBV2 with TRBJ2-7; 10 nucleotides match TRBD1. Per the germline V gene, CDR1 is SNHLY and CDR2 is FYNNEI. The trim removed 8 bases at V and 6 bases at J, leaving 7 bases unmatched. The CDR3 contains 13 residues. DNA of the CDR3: TGTGCCAGCGCAGGGACAGGGGCCGGCGAGCAGTACTTC. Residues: CASAGTGAGEQYF.